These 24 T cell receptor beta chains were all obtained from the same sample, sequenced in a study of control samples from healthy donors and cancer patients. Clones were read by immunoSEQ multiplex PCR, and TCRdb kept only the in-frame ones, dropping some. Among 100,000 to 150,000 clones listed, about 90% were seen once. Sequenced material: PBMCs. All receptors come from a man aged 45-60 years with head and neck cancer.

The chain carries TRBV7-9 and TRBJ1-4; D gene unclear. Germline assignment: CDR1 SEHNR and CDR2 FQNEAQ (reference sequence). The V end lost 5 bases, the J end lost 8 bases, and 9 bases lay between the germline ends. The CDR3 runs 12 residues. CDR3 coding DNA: TGTGCCAGCAGCAGGGAGGAGGAAAAACTGTTTTTT. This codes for CASSREEEKLFF.

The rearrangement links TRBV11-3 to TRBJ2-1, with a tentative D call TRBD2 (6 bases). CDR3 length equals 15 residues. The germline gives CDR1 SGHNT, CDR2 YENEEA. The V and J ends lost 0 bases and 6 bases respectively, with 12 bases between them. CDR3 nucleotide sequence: TGTGCCAGCAGCTTAGAGGGGGGTGCCCGCAATGAGCAGTTCTTC. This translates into CASSLEGGARNEQFF.

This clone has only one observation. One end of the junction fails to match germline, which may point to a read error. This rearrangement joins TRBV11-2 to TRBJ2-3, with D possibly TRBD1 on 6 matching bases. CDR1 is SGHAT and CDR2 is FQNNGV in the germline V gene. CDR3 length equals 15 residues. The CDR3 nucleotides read TGTGCCAGCAGCCGACGGGTTAAGGGACAAGATGCGCAGTATTTT. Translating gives CASSRRVKGQDAQYF.

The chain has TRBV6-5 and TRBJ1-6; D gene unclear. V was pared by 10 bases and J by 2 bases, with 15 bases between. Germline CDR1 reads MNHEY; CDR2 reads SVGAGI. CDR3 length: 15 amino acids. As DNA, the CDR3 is TGTGCCACCAAGGTCCGGACGCCCTATAATTCACCCCTCCACTTT. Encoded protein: CATKVRTPYNSPLHF.

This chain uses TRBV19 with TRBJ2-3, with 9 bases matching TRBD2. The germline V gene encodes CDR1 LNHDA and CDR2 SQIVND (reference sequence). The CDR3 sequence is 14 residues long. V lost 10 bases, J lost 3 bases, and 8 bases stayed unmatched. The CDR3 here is CATRPAGGTDTQYF. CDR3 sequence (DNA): TGTGCCACCCGGCCCGCGGGAGGGACAGATACGCAGTATTTT. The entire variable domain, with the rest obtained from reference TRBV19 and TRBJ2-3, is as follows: DGGITQSPKYLFRKEGQNVTLSCEQNLNHDAMYWYRQDPGQGLRLIYYSQIVNDFQKGDIAEGYSVSREKKESFPLTVTSAQKNPTAFYLCATRPAGGTDTQYFGPGTRLTVL.

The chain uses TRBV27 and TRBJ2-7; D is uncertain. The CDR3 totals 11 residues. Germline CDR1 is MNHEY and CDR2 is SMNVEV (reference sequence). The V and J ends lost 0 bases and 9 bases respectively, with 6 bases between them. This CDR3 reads CASSLSGPQYF. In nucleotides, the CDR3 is TGTGCCAGCAGTTTATCCGGTCCGCAGTACTTC.

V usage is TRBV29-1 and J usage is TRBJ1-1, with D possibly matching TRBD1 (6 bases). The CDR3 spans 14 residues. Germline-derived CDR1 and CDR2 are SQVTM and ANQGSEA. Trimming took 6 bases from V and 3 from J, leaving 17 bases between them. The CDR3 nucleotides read TGCAGCGTCGGATTACAGGGAGGGGACACTGAAGCTTTCTTT. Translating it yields CSVGLQGGDTEAFF. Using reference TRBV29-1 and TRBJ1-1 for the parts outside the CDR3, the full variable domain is SAVISQKPSRDICQRGTSLTIQCQVDSQVTMMFWYRQQPGQSLTLIATANQGSEATYESGFVIDKFPISRPNLTFSTLTVSNMSPEDSSIYLCSVGLQGGDTEAFFGQGTRLTVV.

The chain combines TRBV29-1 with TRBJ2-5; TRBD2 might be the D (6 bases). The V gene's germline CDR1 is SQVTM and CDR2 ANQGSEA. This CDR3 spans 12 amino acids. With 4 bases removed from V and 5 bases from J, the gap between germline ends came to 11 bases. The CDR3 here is CSVVGGWETQYF. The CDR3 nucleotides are TGCAGCGTTGTTGGGGGGTGGGAGACCCAGTACTTC. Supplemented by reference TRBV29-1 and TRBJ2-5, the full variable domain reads SAVISQKPSRDICQRGTSLTIQCQVDSQVTMMFWYRQQPGQSLTLIATANQGSEATYESGFVIDKFPISRPNLTFSTLTVSNMSPEDSSIYLCSVVGGWETQYFGPGTRLLVL.

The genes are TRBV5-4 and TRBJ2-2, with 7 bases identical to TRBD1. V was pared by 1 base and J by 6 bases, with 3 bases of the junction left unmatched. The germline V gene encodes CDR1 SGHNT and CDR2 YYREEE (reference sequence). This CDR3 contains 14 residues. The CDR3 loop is CASSLRQGSGELFF. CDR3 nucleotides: TGTGCCAGCAGCTTGCGACAGGGCTCCGGGGAGCTGTTTTTT.

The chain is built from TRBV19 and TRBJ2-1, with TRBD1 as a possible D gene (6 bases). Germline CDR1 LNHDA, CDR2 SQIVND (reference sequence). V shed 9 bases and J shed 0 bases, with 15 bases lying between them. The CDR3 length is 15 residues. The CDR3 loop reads CASRPGDRSYNEQFF. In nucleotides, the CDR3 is TGTGCCAGCCGCCCAGGGGACCGCTCCTACAATGAGCAGTTCTTC. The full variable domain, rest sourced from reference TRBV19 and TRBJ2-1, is DGGITQSPKYLFRKEGQNVTLSCEQNLNHDAMYWYRQDPGQGLRLIYYSQIVNDFQKGDIAEGYSVSREKKESFPLTVTSAQKNPTAFYLCASRPGDRSYNEQFFGPGTRLTVL.

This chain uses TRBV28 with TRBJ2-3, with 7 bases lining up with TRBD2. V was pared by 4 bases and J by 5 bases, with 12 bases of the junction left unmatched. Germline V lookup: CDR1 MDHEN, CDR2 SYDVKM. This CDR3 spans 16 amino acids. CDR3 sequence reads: CASSSPAWAGVDTQYF. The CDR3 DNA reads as TGTGCCAGCAGTTCCCCGGCTTGGGCGGGAGTAGATACGCAGTATTTT.

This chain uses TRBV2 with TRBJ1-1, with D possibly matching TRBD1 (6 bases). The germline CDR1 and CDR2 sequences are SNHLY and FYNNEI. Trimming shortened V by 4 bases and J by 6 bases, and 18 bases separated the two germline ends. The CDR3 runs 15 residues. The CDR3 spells CASSARSGELAEAFF. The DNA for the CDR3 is TGTGCCAGCAGTGCGAGGTCAGGGGAGTTGGCTGAAGCTTTCTTT. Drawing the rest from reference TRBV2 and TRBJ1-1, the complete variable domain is EPEVTQTPSHQVTQMGQEVILRCVPISNHLYFYWYRQILGQKVEFLVSFYNNEISEKSEIFDDQFSVERPDGSNFTLKIRSTKLEDSAMYFCASSARSGELAEAFFGQGTRLTVV.

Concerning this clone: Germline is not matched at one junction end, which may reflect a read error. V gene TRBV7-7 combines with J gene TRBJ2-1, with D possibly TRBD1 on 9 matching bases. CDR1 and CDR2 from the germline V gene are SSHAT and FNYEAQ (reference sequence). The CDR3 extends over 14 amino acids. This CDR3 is CASSLERGTGKQFF. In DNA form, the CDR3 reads TGTGCTAGCAGCTTAGAGCGGGGGACAGGGAAGCAGTTCTTC.

CDR3 bases: TGTGCCAGCAGTTATCCGGGATTGTTACGCCAGCCCCAGCATTTT. Its translation is CASSYPGLLRQPQHF. V and J are TRBV28 and TRBJ1-5; no definite D call. This CDR3 region has 15 residues. Germline V gene data show CDR1 as MDHEN and CDR2 as SYDVKM. Trimming took 4 bases from V and 7 from J, leaving 17 bases between them.

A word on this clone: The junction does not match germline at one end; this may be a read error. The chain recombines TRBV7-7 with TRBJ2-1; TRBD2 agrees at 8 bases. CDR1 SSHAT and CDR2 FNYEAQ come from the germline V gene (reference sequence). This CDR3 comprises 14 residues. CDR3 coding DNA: TGTGCTAGCAGCCCTGGGACTAGTATAAGTGAGCAGTTCTTC. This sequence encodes CASSPGTSISEQFF.

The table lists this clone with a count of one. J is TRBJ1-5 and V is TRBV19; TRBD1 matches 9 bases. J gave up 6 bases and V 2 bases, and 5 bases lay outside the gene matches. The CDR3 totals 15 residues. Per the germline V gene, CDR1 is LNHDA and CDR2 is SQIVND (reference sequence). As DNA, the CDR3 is TGTGCCAGTAGTATAAGGGACAGGGATTCTCAGCCCCAGCATTTT. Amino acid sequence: CASSIRDRDSQPQHF.

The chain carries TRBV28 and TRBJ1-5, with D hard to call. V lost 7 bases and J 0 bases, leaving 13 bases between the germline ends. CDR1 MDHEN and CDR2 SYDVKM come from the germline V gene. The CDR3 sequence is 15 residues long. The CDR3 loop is CASTLGLYSNQPQHF. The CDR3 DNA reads TGTGCCAGCACCCTGGGTCTGTATAGCAATCAGCCCCAGCATTTT.

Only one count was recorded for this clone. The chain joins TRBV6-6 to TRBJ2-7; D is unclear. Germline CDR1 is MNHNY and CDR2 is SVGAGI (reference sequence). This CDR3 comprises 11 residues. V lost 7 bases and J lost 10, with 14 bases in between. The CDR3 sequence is CASNLGREQYF. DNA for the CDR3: TGTGCCAGCAACCTGGGTCGAGAACAGTACTTC.

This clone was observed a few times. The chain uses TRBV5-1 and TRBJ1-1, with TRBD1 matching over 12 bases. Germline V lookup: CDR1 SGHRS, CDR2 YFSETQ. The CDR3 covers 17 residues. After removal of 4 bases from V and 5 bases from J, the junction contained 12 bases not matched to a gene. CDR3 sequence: CASSEGTGGAGITEAFF. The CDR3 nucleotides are TGCGCCAGCAGCGAAGGGACAGGGGGCGCGGGTATAACTGAAGCTTTCTTT.

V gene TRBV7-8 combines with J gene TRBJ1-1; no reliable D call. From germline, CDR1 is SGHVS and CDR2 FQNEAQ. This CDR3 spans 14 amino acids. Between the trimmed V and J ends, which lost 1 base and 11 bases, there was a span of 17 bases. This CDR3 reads CASSLEGGRQLAFF. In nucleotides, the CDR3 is TGTGCCAGCAGCTTAGAGGGTGGGAGGCAATTGGCTTTCTTT.

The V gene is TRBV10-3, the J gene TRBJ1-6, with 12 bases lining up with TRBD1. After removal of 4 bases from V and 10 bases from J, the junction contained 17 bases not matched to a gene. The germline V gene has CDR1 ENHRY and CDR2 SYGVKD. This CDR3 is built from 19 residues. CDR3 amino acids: CAISGTGTGGSPQGSPLHF. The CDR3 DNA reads TGTGCCATCAGTGGGACCGGGACAGGGGGCAGTCCGCAGGGATCACCCCTCCACTTT.

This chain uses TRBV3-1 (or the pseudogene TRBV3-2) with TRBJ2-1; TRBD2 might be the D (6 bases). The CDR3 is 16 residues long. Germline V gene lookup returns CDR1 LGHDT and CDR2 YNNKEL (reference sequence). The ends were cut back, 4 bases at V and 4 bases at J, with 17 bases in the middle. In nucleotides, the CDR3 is TGTGCCAGCAGCCCGGCGGTAAACGGGAGATACAATGAGCAGTTCTTC. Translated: CASSPAVNGRYNEQFF.

The CDR3 sequence: CASSPGTGFYGYTF. The DNA of the CDR3 is TGTGCCAGCAGTCCCGGGACAGGGTTTTATGGCTACACCTTC. The V gene is TRBV6-6, the J gene TRBJ1-2; 9 bases align to TRBD1. The germline V gene encodes CDR1 MNHNY and CDR2 SVGAGI (reference sequence). V was clipped by 5 bases and J by 5 bases; unmatched bases: 6. The CDR3 extends over 14 amino acids.

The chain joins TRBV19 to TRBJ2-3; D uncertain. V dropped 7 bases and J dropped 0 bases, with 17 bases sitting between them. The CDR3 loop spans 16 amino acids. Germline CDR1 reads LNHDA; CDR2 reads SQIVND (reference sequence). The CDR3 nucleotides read TGTGCCAGTAATTCTCTTAGTGGCTCTAGCACAGATACGCAGTATTTT. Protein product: CASNSLSGSSTDTQYF.